This TCR beta chain was captured in a study of shared clonotypes between healthy human individuals. On the study more broadly: Per-donor plates numbered three CD4 naive, three CD4 memory, two CD8 naive and one CD8 memory.

Sorted-subset replicate PCRs used around 200 ng of genomic DNA. This amount corresponded to 30,000 to 35,000 T cell genomes. Per the original data handling: There were no quality scores in the junction-only immunoSEQ sequences, so filtering differed. Profiling relied on immunoSEQ multiplex PCR, and the TCRdb table lists in-frame clones only, not all of them. For V, J and clone size, that table is used; D and trimming come from the DNA. In the table there are 900,000 to 1,200,000 clones, about four fifths of which are singletons. The V and J ends lost 3 bases and 5 bases respectively, with 21 bases between them. Looked up from germline, CDR1 is SGHRS and CDR2 is YFSETQ. The CDR3 has 16 amino acids. Study results and limitations: Naive CD4 clonotypes overlapped across a handful of donors at roughly 4.5%.

Remarks on this clone: Its matching antigen is unknown.

The clonotype originates from a young man in good health. Some clones in this sample may be carry-over from other donors' samples. The rearrangement links TRBV5-1 to TRBJ2-7; D unresolved. Material: memory CD4+ T cells from PBMCs. Subset described: CD45RA-negative fraction. In nucleotides, the CDR3 is TGCGCCAGCAGCTGGCAGGTCGGCGGTGGGTATAACGAGCAGTACTTC. Protein: CASSWQVGGGYNEQYF.